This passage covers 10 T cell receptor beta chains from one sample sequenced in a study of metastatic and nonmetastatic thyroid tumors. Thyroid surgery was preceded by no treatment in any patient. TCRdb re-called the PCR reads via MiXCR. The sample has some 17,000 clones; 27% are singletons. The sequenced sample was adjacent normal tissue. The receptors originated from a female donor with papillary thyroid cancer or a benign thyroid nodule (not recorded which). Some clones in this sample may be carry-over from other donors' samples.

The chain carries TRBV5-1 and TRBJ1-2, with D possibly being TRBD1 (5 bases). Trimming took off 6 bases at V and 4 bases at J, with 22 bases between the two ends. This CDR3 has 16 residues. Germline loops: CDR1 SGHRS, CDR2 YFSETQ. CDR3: CASTPGAIGVVYGYTF. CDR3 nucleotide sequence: TGCGCCAGCACTCCTGGGGCCATCGGGGTCGTCTATGGCTACACCTTC.

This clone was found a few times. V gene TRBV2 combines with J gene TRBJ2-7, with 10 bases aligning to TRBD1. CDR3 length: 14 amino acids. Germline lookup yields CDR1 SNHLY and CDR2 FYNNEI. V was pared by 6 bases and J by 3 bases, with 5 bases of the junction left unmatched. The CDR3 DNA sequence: TGTGCCAGCAGCGGGACAGGGGTCCTCTACGAGCAGTACTTC. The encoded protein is CASSGTGVLYEQYF.

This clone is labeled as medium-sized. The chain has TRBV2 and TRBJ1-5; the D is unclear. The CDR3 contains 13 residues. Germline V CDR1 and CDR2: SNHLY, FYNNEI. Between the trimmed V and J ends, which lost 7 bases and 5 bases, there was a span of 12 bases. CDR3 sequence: CASTVGPDQPQHF. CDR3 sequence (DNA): TGTGCCAGCACGGTAGGGCCCGATCAGCCCCAGCATTTT.

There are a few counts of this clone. The CDR3 loop is CASSPGTGATDTQYF. The CDR3 nucleotides are TGTGCCAGCAGCCCCGGGACAGGGGCGACAGATACGCAGTATTTT. The rearrangement links TRBV6-1 to TRBJ2-3; 10 bases are shared with TRBD1. CDR3 length: 15 amino acids. With 6 bases clipped from V and 3 bases from J, the junction kept 6 bases outside the gene matches. In germline, CDR1 is MNHNS, CDR2 SASEGT.

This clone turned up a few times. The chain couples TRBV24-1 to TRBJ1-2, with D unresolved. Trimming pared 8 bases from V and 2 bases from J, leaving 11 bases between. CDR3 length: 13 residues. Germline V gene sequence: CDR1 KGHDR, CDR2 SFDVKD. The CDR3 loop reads CATMEGPNYGYTF. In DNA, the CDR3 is TGTGCCACCATGGAAGGGCCAAACTATGGCTACACCTTC.

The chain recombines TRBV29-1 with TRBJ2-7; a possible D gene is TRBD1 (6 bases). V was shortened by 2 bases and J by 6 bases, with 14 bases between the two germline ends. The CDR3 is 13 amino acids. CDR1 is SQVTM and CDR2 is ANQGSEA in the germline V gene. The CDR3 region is CSVERGIDGEQYF. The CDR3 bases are TGCAGCGTTGAAAGGGGGATTGATGGCGAGCAGTACTTC.

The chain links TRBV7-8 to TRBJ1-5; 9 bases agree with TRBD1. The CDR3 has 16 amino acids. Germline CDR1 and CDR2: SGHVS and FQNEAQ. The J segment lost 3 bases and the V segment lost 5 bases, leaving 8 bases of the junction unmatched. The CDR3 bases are TGTGCCAGCAGCCAGGGGACAGGGAGGGACAATCAGCCCCAGCATTTT. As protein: CASSQGTGRDNQPQHF.

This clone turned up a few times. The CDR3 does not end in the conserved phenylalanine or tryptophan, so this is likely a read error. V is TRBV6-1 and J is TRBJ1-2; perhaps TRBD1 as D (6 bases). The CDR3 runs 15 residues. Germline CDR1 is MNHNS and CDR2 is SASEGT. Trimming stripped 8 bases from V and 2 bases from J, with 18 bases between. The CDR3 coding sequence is TGTGCCAGCTTCATACAGGGATTTTCGAACTATGGCTACACCCTC. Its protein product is CASFIQGFSNYGYTL.

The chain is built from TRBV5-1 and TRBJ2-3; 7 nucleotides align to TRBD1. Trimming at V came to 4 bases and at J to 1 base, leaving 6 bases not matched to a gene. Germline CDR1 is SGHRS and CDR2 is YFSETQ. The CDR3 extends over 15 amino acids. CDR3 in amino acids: CASSHQGTGTDTQYF. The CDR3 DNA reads TGCGCCAGCAGCCATCAAGGGACAGGCACAGATACGCAGTATTTT. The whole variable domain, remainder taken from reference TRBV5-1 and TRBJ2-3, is KAGVTQTPRYLIKTRGQQVTLSCSPISGHRSVSWYQQTPGQGLQFLFEYFSETQRNKGNFPGRFSGRQFSNSRSEMNVSTLELGDSALYLCASSHQGTGTDTQYFGPGTRLTVL.

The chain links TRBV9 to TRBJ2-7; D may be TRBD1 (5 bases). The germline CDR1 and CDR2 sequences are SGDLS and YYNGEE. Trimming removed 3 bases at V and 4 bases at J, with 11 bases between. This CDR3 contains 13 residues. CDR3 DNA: TGTGCCAGCAGCGCCTCGACAGATTACGAGCAGTACTTC. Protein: CASSASTDYEQYF.